What follows are 20 T cell receptor beta chains derived from one specimen sequenced in a study of glioma-infiltrating T cells. Amplification of TCR alpha and beta CDR3 regions from RNA used iRepertoire nested multiplex PCR. TCRdb recomputed calls from the multiplex PCR reads with MiXCR, one row per CDR3 protein. The data hold more than 85,000 distinct CDR3 sequences, with around a quarter observed a single time. Material for sequencing was glioma tissue, nonneoplastic brain tissue, or PBMCs (not recorded which). Receptors originate from a human donor with low-grade glioma or glioblastoma, undergoing nonglioma brain surgery, or in good health (not recorded which).

The sample holds many counts of this clonotype. The chain combines TRBV2 with TRBJ1-1, with a weak D call TRBD1 (6 bases). V lost 4 bases to trimming and J lost 1 base, with 13 bases between them. Germline CDR1 SNHLY, CDR2 FYNNEI. CDR3 length equals 15 residues. The CDR3 nucleotides are TGTGCCAGCAGTGTGCGGTGGACAGCGAACACTGAAGCTTTCTTT. This codes for CASSVRWTANTEAFF.

As for this clonotype: This sequence may be a read error, since a much larger clone differs from it by one base. The chain combines TRBV10-3 with TRBJ2-7, with 7 bases fitting TRBD2. The V segment lost 2 bases and the J segment 7 bases; nucleotides outside the gene matches: 20. This CDR3 contains 18 residues. In germline, CDR1 is ENHRY, CDR2 SYGVKD. The CDR3 loop reads CAISEVVNGGRAVNEQYF. The CDR3 DNA reads as TGTGCCATCAGTGAGGTGGTCAACGGCGGGAGAGCCGTTAATGAGCAGTACTTC.

This clonotype was observed a handful of times. V usage is TRBV19 and J usage is TRBJ2-7; 7 bases map to TRBD1. The CDR3 consists of 16 residues. The junction had 15 bases not matched to a gene; V was cut back by 5 bases and J by 5 bases. Germline V CDR1 and CDR2: LNHDA, SQIVND (reference sequence). The CDR3 sequence is CASSFLGRDSRNEQYF. CDR3 DNA: TGTGCCAGTAGTTTCCTCGGCCGGGACAGCAGAAACGAGCAGTACTTC.

Many counts were recorded for this clonotype. The rearrangement uses TRBV15 and TRBJ2-1, with 11 bases identical to TRBD2. V trimming: 4 bases; J trimming: 6 bases; junction bases outside the gene matches: 8. Germline lookup yields CDR1 LNHNV and CDR2 YYDKDF (reference sequence). This CDR3 is built from 16 residues. The CDR3 DNA follows: TGTGCCACCAGCACCGAAATAGGGACTAGCGGCAATGAGCAGTTCTTC. As protein: CATSTEIGTSGNEQFF.

This clonotype showed up many times. This chain uses TRBV7-2 with TRBJ2-7; the D gene is possibly TRBD1 (6 bases). Germline V gene data show CDR1 as SGHTA and CDR2 as FQGNSA. Trimming pared 5 bases from V and 1 base from J, leaving 12 bases between. The CDR3 covers 14 residues. This CDR3 is CASSPMDRSYEQYF. The CDR3 DNA reads TGTGCCAGCAGCCCCATGGACAGATCCTACGAGCAGTACTTC.

As concerns this clonotype: One end of the junction varies from germline; a read error may be responsible. The rearrangement links TRBV7-7 to TRBJ2-5, with D possibly TRBD2 on 6 matching bases. Germline CDR1 reads SSHAT; CDR2 reads FNYEAQ (reference sequence). The CDR3 runs to 13 residues. The CDR3 region is CARSRGLQGTQYF. As DNA, the CDR3 is TGTGCTCGCAGCCGGGGACTGCAAGGGACCCAGTACTTC.

Remarks on this clonotype: A much bigger clone sits one base away, suggesting this may be a read error. The gene calls are TRBV10-1 and TRBJ1-1; D is ambiguous. Germline V lookup: CDR1 WNHNN, CDR2 SYGVQD (reference sequence). The CDR3 contains 13 residues. The CDR3 here is CASSPSVNTETFF. CDR3 nucleotide sequence: TGCGCCAGCAGTCCGTCGGTGAACACTGAAACTTTCTTT.

To note about this clonotype: A read error may be the cause here, since a much bigger clone is one base away. This chain uses TRBV29-1 with TRBJ2-5; D uncertain. CDR1 is SQVTM, CDR2 ANQGSEA, per germline. The CDR3 spans 11 residues. Here the CDR3 reads CSVVGQETQCF. DNA of the CDR3: TGCAGCGTTGTTGGTCAAGAGACCCAGTGCTTC.

This clonotype was seen ten or more times. This sequence joins TRBV7-2 and TRBJ2-7, with D perhaps being TRBD1 or TRBD2 (5 bases each). This CDR3 is 16 amino acids long. CDR1 SGHTA and CDR2 FQGNSA come from the germline V gene. V lost 5 bases to trimming and J lost 6 bases, with 23 bases between them. CDR3 sequence (DNA): TGTGCCAGCAGCCCCAGAGGGACCCCCAGGGCCTCCGAGCAGTACTTC. It specifies CASSPRGTPRASEQYF.

V usage is TRBV5-8 and J usage is TRBJ1-1, with D maybe TRBD1 (5 bases). Trimming took off 0 bases at V and 6 bases at J, with 9 bases between the two ends. CDR1 is SGHTS, CDR2 YDEGEE, per germline. The CDR3 length is 13 residues. Written as DNA, the CDR3 is TGTGCCAGCAGCTTGGAGGGACGGGCTGAAGCTTTCTTT. Translating gives CASSLEGRAEAFF.

This clonotype was found many times. V and J are TRBV18 and TRBJ2-7; perhaps TRBD1 as D (6 bases). CDR3 length: 15 residues. Between the trimmed V and J ends, which lost 3 bases and 0 bases, there was a span of 12 bases. Germline V gene data show CDR1 as KGHSH and CDR2 as LQKENI. In nucleotides, the CDR3 is TGTGCCAGCTCACCGACAGGAACCAGCTCCTACGAGCAGTACTTC. This translates into CASSPTGTSSYEQYF.

This clonotype was observed many times. The CDR3 sequence is CASKAALTYGYTF. CDR3 DNA sequence: TGTGCCAGCAAGGCGGCCCTAACTTATGGCTACACCTTC. The gene calls are TRBV2 and TRBJ1-2; D not resolved. The CDR3 runs to 13 residues. Germline CDR1 reads SNHLY; CDR2 reads FYNNEI. V was shortened by 7 bases and J by 5 bases, with 14 bases between the two germline ends.

This clonotype showed up many times. The chain recombines TRBV4-3 with TRBJ1-3, with no clear D. CDR1 LGHNA and CDR2 YSLEER come from the germline V gene. V shed 1 base and J shed 0 bases, with 4 bases lying between them. This CDR3 has 14 amino acids. CDR3 sequence: CASSQGTSGNTIYF. CDR3 DNA sequence: TGCGCCAGCAGCCAAGGGACCTCTGGAAACACCATATATTTT.

This clonotype was seen many times. V is TRBV4-1 and J is TRBJ1-2; 9 nucleotides align to TRBD1. The CDR3 extends over 14 amino acids. Germline V CDR1 and CDR2: MGHRA, YSYEKL. V shed 5 bases, J shed 7 bases, and the junction held 8 bases outside the gene matches. The CDR3: CASSSGQGIAGYTF. The CDR3 bases are TGCGCCAGCAGCTCGGGACAGGGAATCGCTGGCTACACCTTC.

This clonotype appeared many times. This chain uses TRBV7-2 with TRBJ2-7; 7 nucleotides match TRBD2. V trimming: 0 bases; J trimming: 6 bases; junction bases outside the gene matches: 2. Germline CDR1 SGHTA, CDR2 FQGNSA. This CDR3 has 13 amino acids. The CDR3 is CASSLAREGEQYF. The CDR3 DNA is TGTGCCAGCAGCTTAGCCAGGGAGGGCGAGCAGTACTTC.

To note about this clonotype: One junction end disagrees with the germline gene, perhaps due to a read error. The chain carries TRBV4-1 and TRBJ1-1, with D hard to call. Germline CDR1 MGHRA, CDR2 YSYEKL. There are 15 residues in the CDR3. The CDR3 loop reads CASSQEEWKNTKAFF. In DNA form, the CDR3 reads TGCGCCAGTAGCCAAGAAGAGTGGAAGAACACTAAAGCTTTCTTT.

This rearrangement joins TRBV12-5 to TRBJ2-5; 10 bases are a match to TRBD1. Trimming took 2 bases from V and 5 from J; bases not matched to a gene: 17. CDR1 LGHNT and CDR2 FRNRAP come from the germline V gene. The CDR3 has 19 residues. The CDR3 nucleotides are TGTGCTAGTGGTTTGTCCCACTCCCAAGCCGGGACAGGGGACGAGACCCAGTACTTC. It specifies CASGLSHSQAGTGDETQYF.

This clonotype was counted many times. J is TRBJ1-1 and V is TRBV11-2, with a possible D match to TRBD1 (5 bases). The CDR3 has 14 residues. Germline lookup yields CDR1 SGHAT and CDR2 FQNNGV. With 3 bases removed from V and 12 bases from J, the gap between germline ends came to 20 bases. In DNA form, the CDR3 reads TGTGCCAGCAGCTTCTCCGGGACCCCTGTGAGAACTTTCTTT. As protein: CASSFSGTPVRTFF.

This clonotype was seen more than once but under ten times. The V and J genes are TRBV2 and TRBJ2-3, with TRBD2 matching 14 bases. With 6 bases clipped from V and 6 bases from J, the junction kept 5 bases outside the gene matches. This CDR3 spans 15 amino acids. Germline loops: CDR1 SNHLY, CDR2 FYNNEI. CDR3 in amino acids: CASRPTSGGADTQYF. The CDR3 region has the DNA TGTGCCAGCAGGCCGACTAGCGGGGGGGCGGATACGCAGTATTTT. Supplemented by reference TRBV2 and TRBJ2-3, the full variable domain reads EPEVTQTPSHQVTQMGQEVILRCVPISNHLYFYWYRQILGQKVEFLVSFYNNEISEKSEIFDDQFSVERPDGSNFTLKIRSTKLEDSAMYFCASRPTSGGADTQYFGPGTRLTVL.

This clonotype was observed many times. The rearrangement uses TRBV28 and TRBJ2-7, with unresolved D. CDR1 is MDHEN and CDR2 is SYDVKM in the germline V gene. The V and J ends lost 2 bases and 3 bases respectively, with 8 bases between them. The CDR3 contains 13 residues. The CDR3 DNA reads as TGTGCCAGCAGTTTACCGGAGAACTACGAGCAGTACTTC. It is translated as CASSLPENYEQYF.